The clone carrying this T cell receptor beta chain was counted at least ten times. The antigen is not known. These data originate in a study of human T cells and chemical hapten exposure. General study results and limits: In the PT1 data, expanded TCR counts showed a positive correlation with patch test score.

The germline CDR1 and CDR2 sequences are LGHDT and YNNKEL (reference sequence). V dropped 4 bases and J dropped 2 bases, with 4 bases sitting between them. The CDR3 sequence is 12 residues long. Via MiXCR, TCRdb re-called the RACE reads, giving one row per CDR3 protein. Of fewer than 140,000 distinct CDR3 sequences listed, more than 10% were seen once; the top ten hold more than 1.5%. Time point noted: pre-sensitization, week 0. Treatment: therapeutic diphenylcyclopropenone sensitization with weekly scalp DPC. The TCR comes from a woman aged 45-60 years with alopecia areata. Some clones in this sample may be carry-over from other donors' samples. The input for sequencing was whole blood, taken in connection with sensitization to the hapten diphenylcyclopropenone (DPC). This chain uses TRBV3-1 with TRBJ2-3; D ambiguous. The CDR3 here is CASSPHTDTQYF. The CDR3 region has the DNA TGTGCCAGCAGCCCCCACACAGATACGCAGTATTTT.